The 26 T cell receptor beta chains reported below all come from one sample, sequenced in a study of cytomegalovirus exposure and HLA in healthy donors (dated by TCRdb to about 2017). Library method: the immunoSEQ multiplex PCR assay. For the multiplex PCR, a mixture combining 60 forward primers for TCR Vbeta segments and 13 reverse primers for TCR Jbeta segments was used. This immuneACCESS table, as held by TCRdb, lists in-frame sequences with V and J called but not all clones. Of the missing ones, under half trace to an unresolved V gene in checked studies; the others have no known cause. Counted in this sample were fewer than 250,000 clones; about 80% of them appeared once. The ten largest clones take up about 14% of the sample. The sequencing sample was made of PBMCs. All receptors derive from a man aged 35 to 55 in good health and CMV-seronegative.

The CDR3 region has the DNA TGTGCCAGTAGTATGGCCACGGGAGCCAACCATGAGCAGTTCTTC. Protein product: CASSMATGANHEQFF. The chain employs TRBV19 and TRBJ2-1, with a possible D match to TRBD2 (6 bases). Germline-derived CDR1 and CDR2 are LNHDA and SQIVND (reference sequence). The V end was cut by 3 bases, the J end by 8 bases, with 17 bases between. The CDR3 extends over 15 amino acids.

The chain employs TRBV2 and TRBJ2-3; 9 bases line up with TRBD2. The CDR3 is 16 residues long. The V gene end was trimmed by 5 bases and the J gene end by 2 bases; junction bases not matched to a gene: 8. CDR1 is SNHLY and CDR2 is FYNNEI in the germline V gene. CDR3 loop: CASSSRLAGTTDTQYF. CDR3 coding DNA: TGTGCCAGCAGTTCGCGTCTAGCGGGGACCACAGATACGCAGTATTTT.

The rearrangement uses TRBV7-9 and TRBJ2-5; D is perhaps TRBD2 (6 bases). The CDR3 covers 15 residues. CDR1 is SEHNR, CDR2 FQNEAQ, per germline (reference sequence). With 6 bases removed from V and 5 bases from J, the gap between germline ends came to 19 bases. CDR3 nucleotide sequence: TGTGCCAGCAGTACCGCCTTCGGGAGCGGGGAGACCCAGTACTTC. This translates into CASSTAFGSGETQYF.

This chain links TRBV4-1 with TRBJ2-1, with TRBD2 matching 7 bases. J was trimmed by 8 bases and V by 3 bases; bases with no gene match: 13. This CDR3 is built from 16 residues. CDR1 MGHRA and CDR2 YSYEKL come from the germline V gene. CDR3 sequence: CASSQLLATQTDEQFF. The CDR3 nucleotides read TGCGCCAGCAGCCAGTTACTAGCGACACAGACAGATGAGCAGTTCTTC.

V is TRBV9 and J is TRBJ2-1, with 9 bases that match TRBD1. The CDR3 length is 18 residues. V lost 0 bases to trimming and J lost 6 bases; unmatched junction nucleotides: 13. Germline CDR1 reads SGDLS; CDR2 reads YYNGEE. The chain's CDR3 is CASSVVTYGTGRINEQFF. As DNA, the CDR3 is TGTGCCAGCAGCGTAGTCACATATGGGACAGGGCGAATCAATGAGCAGTTCTTC.

Here the CDR3 DNA reads TGTGCCACCAGCAGAGATCTTGAGACCCAGTACTTC. Translated: CATSRDLETQYF. V usage is TRBV15 and J usage is TRBJ2-5; D is ambiguous. The germline gives CDR1 LNHNV, CDR2 YYDKDF (reference sequence). Trimming cost V 0 bases and J 5 bases, with 4 bases left between them. The CDR3 contains 12 residues.

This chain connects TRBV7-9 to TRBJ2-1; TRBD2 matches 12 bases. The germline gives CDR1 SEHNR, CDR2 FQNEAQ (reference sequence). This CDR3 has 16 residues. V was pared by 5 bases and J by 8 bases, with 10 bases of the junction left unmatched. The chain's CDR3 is CASSKTGTSGWDEQFF. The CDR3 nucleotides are TGTGCCAGCAGCAAGACCGGGACTAGCGGGTGGGATGAGCAGTTCTTC.

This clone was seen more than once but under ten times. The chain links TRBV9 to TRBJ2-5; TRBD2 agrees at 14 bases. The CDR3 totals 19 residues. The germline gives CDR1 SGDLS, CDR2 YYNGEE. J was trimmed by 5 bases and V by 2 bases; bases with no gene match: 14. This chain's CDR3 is CASSVHAGTSGGAKETQYF. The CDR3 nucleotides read TGTGCCAGCAGCGTTCACGCCGGGACTAGCGGGGGTGCTAAGGAGACCCAGTACTTC.

The CDR3 DNA is TGTGCCACTTCCGTGTTAGCGGGAAAGGGGGCCGGGGAGCTGTTTTTT. This sequence encodes CATSVLAGKGAGELFF. The rearrangement uses TRBV7-6 and TRBJ2-2; 8 bases fit TRBD2. Trimming took 10 bases from V and 6 from J; bases not matched to a gene: 16. The CDR3 sequence is 16 residues long. Germline lookup yields CDR1 SGHVS and CDR2 FNYEAQ.

As DNA, the CDR3 is TGTGCCAGCAGCCTAGGCGGGACGCGCGTGGGCTACACCTTC. Amino acids: CASSLGGTRVGYTF. The rearrangement uses TRBV7-3 and TRBJ1-2; TRBD1 is a possible D gene (5 bases). Trimming cost V 5 bases and J 8 bases, with 18 bases left between them. CDR3 size: 14 residues. Germline V CDR1 and CDR2: SGHTA, FQGTGA.

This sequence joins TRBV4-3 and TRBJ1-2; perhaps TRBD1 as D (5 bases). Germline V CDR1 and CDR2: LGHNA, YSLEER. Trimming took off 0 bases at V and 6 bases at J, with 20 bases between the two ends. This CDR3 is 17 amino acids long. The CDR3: CASSQDRGIGGANGYTF. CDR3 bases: TGCGCCAGCAGCCAAGATCGGGGGATAGGCGGGGCCAATGGCTACACCTTC.

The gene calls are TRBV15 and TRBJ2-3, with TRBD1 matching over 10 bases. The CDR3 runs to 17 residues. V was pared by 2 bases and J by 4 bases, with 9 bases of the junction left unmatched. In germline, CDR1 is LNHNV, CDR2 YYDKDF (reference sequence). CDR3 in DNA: TGTGCCACCAGCAGAACGGCCGGGACAGGGGTCTCAGATACGCAGTATTTT. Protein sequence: CATSRTAGTGVSDTQYF.

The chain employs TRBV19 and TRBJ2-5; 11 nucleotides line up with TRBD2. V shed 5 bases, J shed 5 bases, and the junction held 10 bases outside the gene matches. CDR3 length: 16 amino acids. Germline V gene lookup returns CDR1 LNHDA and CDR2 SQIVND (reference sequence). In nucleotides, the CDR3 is TGTGCCAGTAGTCCCCTTAGCGGGAGGGCCCGGGAGACCCAGTACTTC. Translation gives CASSPLSGRARETQYF.

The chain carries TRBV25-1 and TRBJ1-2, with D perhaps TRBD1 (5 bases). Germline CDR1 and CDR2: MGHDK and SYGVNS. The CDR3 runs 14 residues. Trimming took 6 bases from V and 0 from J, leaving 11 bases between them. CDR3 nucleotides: TGTGCCAGCAGCCTGGGGCAGACTAACTATGGCTACACCTTC. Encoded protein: CASSLGQTNYGYTF.

Here the CDR3 reads CASSLGGQNSYEQYF. The CDR3 coding sequence is TGTGCCAGCAGCTTAGGGGGACAGAACTCCTACGAGCAGTACTTC. The chain carries TRBV11-2 and TRBJ2-7, with 7 nucleotides matching TRBD1. J was trimmed by 0 bases and V by 1 base; bases with no gene match: 3. In germline, CDR1 is SGHAT, CDR2 FQNNGV. The CDR3 length is 15 residues.

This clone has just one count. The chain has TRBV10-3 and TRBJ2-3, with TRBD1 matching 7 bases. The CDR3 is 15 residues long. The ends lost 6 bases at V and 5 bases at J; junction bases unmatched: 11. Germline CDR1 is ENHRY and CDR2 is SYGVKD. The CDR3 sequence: CAIRRQGGVVDTQYF. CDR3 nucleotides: TGTGCCATCAGGAGACAGGGTGGGGTTGTAGATACGCAGTATTTT.

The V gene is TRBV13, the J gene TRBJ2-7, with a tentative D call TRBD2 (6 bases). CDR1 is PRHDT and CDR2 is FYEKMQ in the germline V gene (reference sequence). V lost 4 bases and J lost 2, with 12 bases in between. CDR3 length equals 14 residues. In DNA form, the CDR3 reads TGTGCCAGCAGCTCCGGCGGGGTTCCCTACGAGCAGTACTTC. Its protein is CASSSGGVPYEQYF.

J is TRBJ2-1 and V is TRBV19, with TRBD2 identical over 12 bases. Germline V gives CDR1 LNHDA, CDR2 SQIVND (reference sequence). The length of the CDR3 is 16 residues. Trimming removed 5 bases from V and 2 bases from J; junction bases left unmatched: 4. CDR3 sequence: CASSHTSGGPYNEQFF. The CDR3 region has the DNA TGTGCCAGTAGTCATACTAGCGGGGGGCCCTACAATGAGCAGTTCTTC.

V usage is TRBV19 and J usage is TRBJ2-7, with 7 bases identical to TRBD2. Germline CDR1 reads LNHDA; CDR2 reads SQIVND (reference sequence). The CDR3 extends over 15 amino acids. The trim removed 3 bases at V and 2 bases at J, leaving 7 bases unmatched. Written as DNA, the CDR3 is TGTGCCAGTAGTATGGGAGGGATCAAACCCTACGAGCAGTACTTC. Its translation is CASSMGGIKPYEQYF. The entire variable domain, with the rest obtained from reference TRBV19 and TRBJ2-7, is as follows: DGGITQSPKYLFRKEGQNVTLSCEQNLNHDAMYWYRQDPGQGLRLIYYSQIVNDFQKGDIAEGYSVSREKKESFPLTVTSAQKNPTAFYLCASSMGGIKPYEQYFGPGTRLTVT.

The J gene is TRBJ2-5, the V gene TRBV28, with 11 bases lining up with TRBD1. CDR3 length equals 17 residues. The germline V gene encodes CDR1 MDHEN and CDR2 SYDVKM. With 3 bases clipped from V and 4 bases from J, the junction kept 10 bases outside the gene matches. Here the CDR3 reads CASSFTGTGGYRETQYF. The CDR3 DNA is TGTGCCAGCAGTTTCACTGGGACAGGGGGATACAGAGAGACCCAGTACTTC.

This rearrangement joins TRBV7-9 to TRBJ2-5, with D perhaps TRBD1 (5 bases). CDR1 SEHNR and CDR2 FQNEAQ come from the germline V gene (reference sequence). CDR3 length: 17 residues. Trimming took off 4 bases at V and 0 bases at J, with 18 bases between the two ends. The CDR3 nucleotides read TGTGCCAGCAGCTCCTATGTCCGGACAAAGTACCAAGAGACCCAGTACTTC. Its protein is CASSSYVRTKYQETQYF.

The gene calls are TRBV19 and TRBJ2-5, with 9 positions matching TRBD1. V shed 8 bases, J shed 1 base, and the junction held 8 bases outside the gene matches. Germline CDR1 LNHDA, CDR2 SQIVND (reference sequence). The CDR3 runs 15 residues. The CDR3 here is CASSGQGFFQETQYF. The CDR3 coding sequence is TGTGCCAGTTCGGGACAGGGATTCTTCCAAGAGACCCAGTACTTC.

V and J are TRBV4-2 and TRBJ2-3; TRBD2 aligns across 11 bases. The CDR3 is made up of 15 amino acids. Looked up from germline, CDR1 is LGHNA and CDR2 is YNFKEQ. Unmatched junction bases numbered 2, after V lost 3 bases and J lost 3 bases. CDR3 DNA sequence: TGTGCCAGCAGCCAGGGACTAGCGGAAACAGATACGCAGTATTTT. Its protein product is CASSQGLAETDTQYF.

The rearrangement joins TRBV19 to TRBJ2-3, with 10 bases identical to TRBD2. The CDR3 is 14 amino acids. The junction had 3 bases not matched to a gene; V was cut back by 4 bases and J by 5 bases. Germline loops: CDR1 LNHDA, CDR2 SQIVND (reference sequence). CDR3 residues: CASSRLAGEDTQYF. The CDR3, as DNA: TGTGCCAGTAGTAGGCTAGCGGGGGAAGATACGCAGTATTTT.

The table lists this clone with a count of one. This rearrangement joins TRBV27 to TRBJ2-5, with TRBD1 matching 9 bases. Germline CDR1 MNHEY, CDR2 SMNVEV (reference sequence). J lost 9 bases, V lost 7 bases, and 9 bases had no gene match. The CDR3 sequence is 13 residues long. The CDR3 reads CASIPGTGSPQYF. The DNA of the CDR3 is TGTGCCAGCATCCCCGGGACAGGGTCGCCCCAGTACTTC.

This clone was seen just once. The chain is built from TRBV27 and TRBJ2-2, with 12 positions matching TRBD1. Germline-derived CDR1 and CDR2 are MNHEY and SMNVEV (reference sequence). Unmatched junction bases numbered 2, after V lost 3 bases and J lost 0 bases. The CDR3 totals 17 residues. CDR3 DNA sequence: TGTGCCAGCAGTTTGGGACAGGGGGCCGCGAACACCGGGGAGCTGTTTTTT. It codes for CASSLGQGAANTGELFF.